This T cell receptor (beta chain) is drawn from a study of circulating CD8 cells and anti-PD-1 response in melanoma. Points from the study as a whole: At M1, fewer than 8% of TRB clonotypes appeared in multiple subsets. Most experiments lacked replicates.

From live CD3+CD8+TCRalphabeta+ cells, four PD-1 and/or TIGIT subsets were sorted. The QIAseq Immune Repertoire TCR panel built the libraries from 15 ng of total RNA. A single record per CDR3 protein comes from TCRdb applying MiXCR to the reads. The table includes 600 to 850 distinct CDR3 sequences, around 7.1% detected once. A word on this clonotype: Its antigen is currently unknown. The junction does not match germline at one end; this may be a read error.

The CDR3 consists of 13 residues. Germline values: CDR1 LNHDA, CDR2 SQIVND (reference sequence). The gene calls are TRBV19 and TRBJ1-1, with D tentatively TRBD1 (5 bases). The sample here was CD8+ T cells from PBMCs, taken at baseline or after one month of anti-PD-1 therapy (not recorded which). The receptor comes from a human donor with melanoma. This CDR3 reads CASSISGGTEVFF. The CDR3, as DNA: TGTGCCAGTAGTATCTCTGGCGGGACTGAAGTTTTCTTT.